The T cell receptor (beta chain) under discussion was sequenced for a study of CD8+CD57+ T cells in acquired aplastic anemia. This CDR3 comprises 16 residues. V was pared by 2 bases and J by 7 bases, with 17 bases between. The germline V gene encodes CDR1 SNHLY and CDR2 FYNNEI. Patients who underwent sequencing had shown CD8+CD57+ cell expansion by flow cytometry. All participating patients were living with severe acquired aplastic anemia. Patients had not yet gotten any therapy when their blood was taken for sampling. Findings of the study overall: Researchers report that twenty-nine CD8+ CDR3 sequences appeared in both patients and controls.

Template material for TCR beta VDJ and CDR3 profiling consisted of genomic DNA. TCRdb re-derived calls from the reads in MiXCR, one entry per CDR3 protein. The sample holds 200,000 or so distinct CDR3 sequences, roughly 45% seen once. In the case of this clonotype: Its target is not known.

V is TRBV2 and J is TRBJ2-2; either TRBD1 or TRBD2 may supply D (7 bases each). The sample comprised sorted CD4+, CD8+, or CD8+CD57+ T cells (not recorded which) from PBMCs. The source is a human donor with aplastic anemia. CDR3 protein: CASSEQGGMKGGELFF. The DNA of the CDR3 is TGTGCCAGCAGTGAACAGGGGGGGATGAAGGGCGGGGAGCTGTTTTTT. The whole variable domain, remainder taken from reference TRBV2 and TRBJ2-2, is EPEVTQTPSHQVTQMGQEVILRCVPISNHLYFYWYRQILGQKVEFLVSFYNNEISEKSEIFDDQFSVERPDGSNFTLKIRSTKLEDSAMYFCASSEQGGMKGGELFFGEGSRLTVL.